This T cell receptor beta chain was retrieved from a study of human T cells and chemical hapten exposure. Turning to the study itself: Variation in per-sample TCR yields came mainly from small pooled library volume differences.

Study results and caveats: No shift was seen in TCRs above 1 in 1000 frequency with DPC sensitization.

Sample time point: patch test 1, 2 weeks after DPC sensitization. Treatment described: therapeutic diphenylcyclopropenone sensitization with weekly scalp DPC. In germline, CDR1 is ENHRY, CDR2 SYGVKD. CDR3 length: 11 residues. Regarding this clonotype: Its antigen is currently unknown.

During construction of the library, unique molecular identifiers were attached to individual cDNA molecules for quantitative, reproducible TCR counting. TCRdb processed the RACE reads anew with MiXCR; each CDR3 protein has one entry. The sample consists of fewer than 500,000 distinct CDR3 sequences, about 4.4% of them appearing once. The chain recombines TRBV10-3 with TRBJ2-7; 7 bases are shared with TRBD1. The input for sequencing was whole blood, taken in connection with sensitization to the hapten diphenylcyclopropenone (DPC). The receptor was derived from a woman in her 50s with alopecia areata. Some clones in this sample may be carry-over from other donors' samples. The CDR3 region is CATQGSYEQYF. CDR3 nucleotides: TGTGCTACACAGGGGTCCTACGAGCAGTACTTC.